The 5 T cell receptor beta chains below were found in one sample sequenced in a study of T cell responses to AZD1222 COVID-19 vaccine (dated by TCRdb to the early 2020s). The library was made by the immunoSEQ multiplex PCR assay. The table was pulled from immuneACCESS by TCRdb, which kept in-frame rearrangements only. Such tables lose some clones; where checked, under half of the loss comes from unresolved V genes, and the rest has no known cause. A total of 110,000 or so clones appear in this sample, approximately 89% of them only once. Of the sample, under 6.5% is held by the ten largest clones. What the time point label conveys for this sample: about 28 days (+/-7) after the second vaccine dose. The sequenced sample was peripheral blood, obtained 28 days after the second AZD1222 dose. These receptors all stem from an adult who received the AZD1222 COVID-19 vaccine.

J is TRBJ2-2 and V is TRBV2; no clear D. The CDR3 spans 14 residues. V was shortened by 3 bases and J by 3 bases, with 8 bases between the two germline ends. Germline values: CDR1 SNHLY, CDR2 FYNNEI. The CDR3 sequence is CASSEGTYTGELFF. In DNA, the CDR3 is TGTGCCAGCAGTGAGGGAACCTACACCGGGGAGCTGTTTTTT.

There are a few counts of this clone. This chain links TRBV7-2 with TRBJ2-1; 10 bases fit TRBD1. The CDR3 length is 14 residues. Germline CDR1 SGHTA, CDR2 FQGNSA. The V and J ends lost 7 bases and 4 bases, in that order; junction bases with no gene match: 4. CDR3 DNA sequence: TGTGCCAGCACCCGGGACAGGGGATACAATGAGCAGTTCTTC. Its translation is CASTRDRGYNEQFF.

The chain has TRBV7-8 and TRBJ1-3; 8 positions agree with TRBD1. Germline lookup yields CDR1 SGHVS and CDR2 FQNEAQ. The CDR3 loop spans 15 amino acids. V shed 1 base, J shed 4 bases, and the junction held 3 bases outside the gene matches. Here the CDR3 reads CASSLGTGRGNTIYF. CDR3 nucleotide sequence: TGTGCCAGCAGCTTAGGGACAGGGAGGGGAAACACCATATATTTT.

The chain combines TRBV18 with TRBJ1-5; tentative D call: TRBD1 (5 bases). Germline V gene sequence: CDR1 KGHSH, CDR2 LQKENI. Trimming removed 3 bases at V and 4 bases at J, with 13 bases between. This CDR3 has 15 residues. In nucleotides, the CDR3 is TGTGCCAGCTCACCTACAGACAGTTTGAATCAGCCCCAGCATTTT. Translation gives CASSPTDSLNQPQHF.

The genes are TRBV9 and TRBJ2-7; 10 bases line up with TRBD1. V lost 3 bases and J lost 7; bases outside the gene matches: 7. Germline V gene data show CDR1 as SGDLS and CDR2 as YYNGEE. The CDR3 covers 14 residues. The CDR3 protein is CASSARQGAKEQYF. CDR3 DNA: TGTGCCAGCAGCGCCCGACAGGGGGCGAAAGAGCAGTACTTC.